The entry below gives a single T cell receptor beta chain sequence along with its context. This clone has only a few counts. There is no known antigen for this receptor. Base-call qualities are not available, and no considerably larger clone is one nucleotide away. The sample belongs to a study of OX40 agonist ivuxolimab in advanced cancers. For the study in its entirety: Ivuxolimab was an agonistic, fully human IgG2 monoclonal antibody directed against OX40 (CD134), a costimulatory receptor. Three dose-escalation patients achieved partial responses, one with hepatocellular carcinoma and two with cutaneous melanoma. The paper reports the monotherapy dose-escalation portion (N of about 51 patients) of the phase I ivuxolimab trial. In the dose-escalation cohort, nearly 85% of patients were male, and the mean age was 60 years with a range of about 20 to 90. The purpose of peripheral TCRbeta sequencing was to test whether ivuxolimab changed TCR sequence diversity and led to clonal T-cell expansion. Patients were allowed to have had prior anti-PD-1, anti-PD-L1 or anti-CTLA-4 therapy, and less than 45% of the dose-escalation patients had previously received checkpoint inhibitors. Intravenous ivuxolimab was administered to patients every 2 weeks at six dose levels: 0.01, 0.1, 0.3, 1.5, 3 and 10 mg/kg. Of the approximately 53 patients in dose escalation, about 20 had hepatocellular carcinoma, about 15 had melanoma, 9 had renal cell carcinoma and 9 had head and neck cancer.

The trial excluded patients who had a history of autoimmune disease or were on systemic immunosuppression. Peripheral blood for TCR sequencing was collected from all dose cohorts at baseline, on cycle 4 day 1, and on cycle 7 day 1. The samples were drawn from a first-in-human, open-label, multicenter phase I dose-escalation trial of ivuxolimab. The trial enrolled adults with locally advanced or metastatic head and neck squamous cell, hepatocellular, melanoma or renal cell carcinoma. Before TCR sequencing, CD4+ T cells and CD8+ T cells from peripheral blood were sorted into separate populations. Study-wide findings and limitations: At doses of 0.1 to 3.0 mg/kg, clonal expansion of both CD4+ and CD8+ blood T cells was observed from baseline to week 6. Antigen specificity was not determined for the clonally expanded peripheral T cells. Low levels of normalized T-cell clonal expansion were also shown by some nonresponding patients. In the 0.1-3.0 mg/kg groups, partial responders were among the patients with the lowest normalized peripheral clonal expansion, particularly in CD8+ T cells. After ivuxolimab, expanded clones were on average more numerous among CD8+ T cells than among CD4+ T cells.

CDR1 and CDR2 (LGHNA, YSLEER) derive from the germline V gene. V ends up 0 bases short and J 4 bases short, with an unmatched junction base count of 6. From the cysteine up to the phenylalanine, the CDR3 has a length of 17 residues. The DNA shown is the 51-base CDR3, in frame from base 1. Genomic DNA was extracted from sorted cells for sequencing of the TCRbeta CDR3 region. TCRbeta CDR3 regions were sequenced using the immunoSEQ Assay. TCRdb limited this immuneACCESS table to in-frame rearrangements with V and J called. A share of clones is missing; checked studies link under half to unresolved V genes, and the rest is unexplained. This sample has roughly 48,000 clones in its table, and roughly 80% of those were observed once. Around 1.1% of the sample rests with the top ten.

The sequence joins TRBV4-3 to TRBJ2-1; the junction holds 10 bases that match TRBD1. The sequences come from CD4+ or CD8+ T cells sorted from blood, collected in a trial of the OX40 agonist ivuxolimab. This receptor was taken from an adult with an advanced solid tumor such as melanoma, head and neck, liver or kidney cancer. CDR3 loop: CASSQDLGTGAYNEQFF. The sequence in DNA is TGCGCCAGCAGCCAAGATCTAGGGACAGGGGCGTACAATGAGCAGTTCTTC.